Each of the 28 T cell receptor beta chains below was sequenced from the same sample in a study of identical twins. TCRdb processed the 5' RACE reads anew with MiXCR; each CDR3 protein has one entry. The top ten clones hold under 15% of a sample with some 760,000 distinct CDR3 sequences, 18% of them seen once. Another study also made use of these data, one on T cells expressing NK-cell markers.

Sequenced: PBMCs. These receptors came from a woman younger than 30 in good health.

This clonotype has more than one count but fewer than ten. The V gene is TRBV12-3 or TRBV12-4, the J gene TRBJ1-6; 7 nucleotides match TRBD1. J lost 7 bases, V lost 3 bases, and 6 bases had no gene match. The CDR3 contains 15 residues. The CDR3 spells CASSFDRVGNSPLHF. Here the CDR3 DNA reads TGTGCCAGCAGTTTTGACAGGGTAGGAAATTCACCCCTCCACTTT.

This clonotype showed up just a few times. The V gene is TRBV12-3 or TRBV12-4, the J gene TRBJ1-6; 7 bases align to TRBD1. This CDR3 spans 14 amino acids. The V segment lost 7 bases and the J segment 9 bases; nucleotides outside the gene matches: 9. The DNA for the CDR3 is TGTGCCAGCACCACAGGGGAGGGTGGTTCACCCCTCCACTTT. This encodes CASTTGEGGSPLHF.

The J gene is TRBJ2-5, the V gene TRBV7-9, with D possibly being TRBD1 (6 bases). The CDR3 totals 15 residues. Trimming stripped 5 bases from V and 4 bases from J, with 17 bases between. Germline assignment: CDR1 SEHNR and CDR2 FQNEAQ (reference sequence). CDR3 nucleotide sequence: TGTGCCAGCAGCACGAAATCAGGGGCTACAGAGACCCAGTACTTC. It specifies CASSTKSGATETQYF.

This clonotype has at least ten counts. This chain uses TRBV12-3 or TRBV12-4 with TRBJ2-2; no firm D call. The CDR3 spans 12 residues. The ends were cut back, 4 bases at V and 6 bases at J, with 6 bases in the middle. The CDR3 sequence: CASSYSAGELFF. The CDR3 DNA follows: TGTGCCAGCAGTTACTCGGCCGGGGAGCTGTTTTTT.

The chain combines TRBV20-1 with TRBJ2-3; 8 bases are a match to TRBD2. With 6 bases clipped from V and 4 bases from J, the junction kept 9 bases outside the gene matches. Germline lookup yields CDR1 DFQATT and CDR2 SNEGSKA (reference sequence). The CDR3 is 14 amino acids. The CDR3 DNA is TGCAGTGCCCTAGTTGCAGCGGGAGCAGATACGCAGTATTTT. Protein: CSALVAAGADTQYF.

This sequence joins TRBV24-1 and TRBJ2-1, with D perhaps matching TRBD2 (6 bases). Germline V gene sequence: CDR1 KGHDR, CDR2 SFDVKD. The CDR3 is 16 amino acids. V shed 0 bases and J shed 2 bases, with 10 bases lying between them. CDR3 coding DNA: TGTGCCACCAGTGATTTGCGGGGGACGCCCTACAATGAGCAGTTCTTC. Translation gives CATSDLRGTPYNEQFF.

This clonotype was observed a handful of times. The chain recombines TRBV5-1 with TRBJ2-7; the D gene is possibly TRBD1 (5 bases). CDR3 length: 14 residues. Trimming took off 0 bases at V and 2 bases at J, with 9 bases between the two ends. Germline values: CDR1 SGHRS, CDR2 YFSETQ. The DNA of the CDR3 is TGCGCCAGCAGCTTGGCACAGGTTGCCTACGAGCAGTACTTC. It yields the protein CASSLAQVAYEQYF. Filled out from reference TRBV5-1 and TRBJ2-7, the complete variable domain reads KAGVTQTPRYLIKTRGQQVTLSCSPISGHRSVSWYQQTPGQGLQFLFEYFSETQRNKGNFPGRFSGRQFSNSRSEMNVSTLELGDSALYLCASSLAQVAYEQYFGPGTRLTVT.

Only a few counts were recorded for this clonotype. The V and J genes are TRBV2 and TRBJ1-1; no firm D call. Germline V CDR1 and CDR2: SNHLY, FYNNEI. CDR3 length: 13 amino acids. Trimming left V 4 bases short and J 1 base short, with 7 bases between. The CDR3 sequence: CASSGSPNTEAFF. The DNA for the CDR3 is TGTGCCAGCAGTGGAAGCCCGAACACTGAAGCTTTCTTT.

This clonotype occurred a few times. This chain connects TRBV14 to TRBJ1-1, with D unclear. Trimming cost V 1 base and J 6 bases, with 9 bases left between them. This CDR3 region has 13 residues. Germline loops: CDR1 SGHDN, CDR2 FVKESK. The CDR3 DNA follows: TGTGCCAGCAGCCAAGCCCCGGGCGCTGAAGCTTTCTTT. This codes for CASSQAPGAEAFF.

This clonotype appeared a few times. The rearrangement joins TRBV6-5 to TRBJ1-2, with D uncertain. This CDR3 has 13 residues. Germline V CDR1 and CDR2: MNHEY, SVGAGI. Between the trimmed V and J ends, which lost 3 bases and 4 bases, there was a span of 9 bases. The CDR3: CASSYTVGYGYTF. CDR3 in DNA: TGTGCCAGCAGTTATACAGTAGGCTATGGCTACACCTTC.

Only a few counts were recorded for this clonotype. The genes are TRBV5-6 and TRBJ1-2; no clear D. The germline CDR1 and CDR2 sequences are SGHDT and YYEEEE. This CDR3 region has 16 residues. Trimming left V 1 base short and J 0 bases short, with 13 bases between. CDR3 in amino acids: CASSLRGGRTNYGYTF. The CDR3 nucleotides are TGTGCCAGCAGCTTGAGAGGCGGAAGGACTAACTATGGCTACACCTTC.

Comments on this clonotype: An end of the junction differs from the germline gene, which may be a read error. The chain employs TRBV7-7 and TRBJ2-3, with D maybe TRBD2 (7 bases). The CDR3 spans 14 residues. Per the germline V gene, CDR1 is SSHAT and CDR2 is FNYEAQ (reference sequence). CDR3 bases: TGTGCTAGCAGCCGGAGGGGGGGACTAGATACGCAGTATTTT. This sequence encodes CASSRRGGLDTQYF.

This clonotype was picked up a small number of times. In nucleotides, the CDR3 is TGTGCCAGCAGTTTGAGTTCTGCGTACAATGAGCAGTTCTTC. Translating gives CASSLSSAYNEQFF. The chain has TRBV12-3 or TRBV12-4 and TRBJ2-1; D is uncertain. The CDR3 consists of 14 residues. V lost 3 bases and J lost 4, with 10 bases in between.

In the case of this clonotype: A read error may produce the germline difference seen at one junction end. As DNA, the CDR3 is TGCGCCAGCAGATTGGAGGCGCTGGCAGATACGCAGTATTTT. It specifies CASRLEALADTQYF. V gene TRBV5-1 combines with J gene TRBJ2-3, with D possibly being TRBD2 (5 bases). This CDR3 is built from 14 residues. Looked up from germline, CDR1 is SGHRS and CDR2 is YFSETQ.

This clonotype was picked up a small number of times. CDR3 coding DNA: TGTGCCAGCAGCGTTACCGGGGGATTATCCACCTACGAGCAGTACTTC. Its translation: CASSVTGGLSTYEQYF. This chain uses TRBV5-6 with TRBJ2-7; TRBD2 might be the D (6 bases). V lost 4 bases, J lost 2 bases, and 19 bases lay in between. From germline, CDR1 is SGHDT and CDR2 YYEEEE. This CDR3 has 16 amino acids.

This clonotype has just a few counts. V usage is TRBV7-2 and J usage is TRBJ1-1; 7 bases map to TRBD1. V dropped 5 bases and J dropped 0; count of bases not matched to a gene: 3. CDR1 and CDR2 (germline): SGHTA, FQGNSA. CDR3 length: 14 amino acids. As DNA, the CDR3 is TGTGCCAGCAGCACGGGACAGATGAACACTGAAGCTTTCTTT. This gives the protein CASSTGQMNTEAFF.

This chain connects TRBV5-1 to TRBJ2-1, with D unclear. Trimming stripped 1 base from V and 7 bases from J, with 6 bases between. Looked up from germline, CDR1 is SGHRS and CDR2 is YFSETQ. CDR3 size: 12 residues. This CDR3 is CASSLQENEQFF. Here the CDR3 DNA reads TGCGCCAGCAGCTTGCAAGAGAATGAGCAGTTCTTC.

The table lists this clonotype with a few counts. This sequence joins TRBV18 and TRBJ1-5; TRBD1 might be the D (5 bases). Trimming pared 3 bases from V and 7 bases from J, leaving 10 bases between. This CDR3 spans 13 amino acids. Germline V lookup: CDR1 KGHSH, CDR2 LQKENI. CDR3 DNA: TGTGCCAGCTCACCTGAGACAGAACAGCCCCAGCATTTT. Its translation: CASSPETEQPQHF. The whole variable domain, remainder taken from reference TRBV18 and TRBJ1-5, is NAGVMQNPRHLVRRRGQEARLRCSPMKGHSHVYWYRQLPEEGLKFMVYLQKENIIDESGMPKERFSAEFPKEGPSILRIQQVVRGDSAAYFCASSPETEQPQHFGDGTRLSIL.

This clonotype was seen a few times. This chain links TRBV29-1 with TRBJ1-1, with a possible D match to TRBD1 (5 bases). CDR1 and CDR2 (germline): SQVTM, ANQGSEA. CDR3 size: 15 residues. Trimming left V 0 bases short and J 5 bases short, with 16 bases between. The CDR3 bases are TGCAGCGTTGAAGAGCCCCGGTGGGGGGGAACTGAAGCTTTCTTT. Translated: CSVEEPRWGGTEAFF.

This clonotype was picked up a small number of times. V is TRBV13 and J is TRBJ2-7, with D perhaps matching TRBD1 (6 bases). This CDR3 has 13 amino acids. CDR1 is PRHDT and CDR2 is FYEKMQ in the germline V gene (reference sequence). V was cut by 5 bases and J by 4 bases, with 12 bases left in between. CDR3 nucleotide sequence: TGTGCCAGCAGCACCCAGGGGATTTACGAGCAGTACTTC. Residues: CASSTQGIYEQYF.

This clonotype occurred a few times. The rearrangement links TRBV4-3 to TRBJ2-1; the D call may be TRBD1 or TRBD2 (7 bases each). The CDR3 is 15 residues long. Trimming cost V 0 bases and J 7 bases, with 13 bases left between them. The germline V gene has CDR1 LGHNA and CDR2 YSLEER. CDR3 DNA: TGCGCCAGCAGCCAAGAGGGAGGGGGCCTTAATGAGCAGTTCTTC. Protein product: CASSQEGGGLNEQFF.

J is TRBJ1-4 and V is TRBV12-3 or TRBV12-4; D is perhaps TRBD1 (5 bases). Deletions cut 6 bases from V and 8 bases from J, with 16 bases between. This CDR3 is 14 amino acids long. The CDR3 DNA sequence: TGTGCCAGCAGCTCGACAGCCTGGCGGGAAAAACTGTTTTTT. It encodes CASSSTAWREKLFF.

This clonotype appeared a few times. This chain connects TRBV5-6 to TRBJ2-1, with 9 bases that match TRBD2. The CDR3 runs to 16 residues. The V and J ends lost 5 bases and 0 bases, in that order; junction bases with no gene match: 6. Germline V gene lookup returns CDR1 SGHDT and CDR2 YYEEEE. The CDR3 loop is CASREPGLASYNEQFF. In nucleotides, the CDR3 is TGTGCCAGCAGGGAACCGGGACTAGCCTCCTACAATGAGCAGTTCTTC.

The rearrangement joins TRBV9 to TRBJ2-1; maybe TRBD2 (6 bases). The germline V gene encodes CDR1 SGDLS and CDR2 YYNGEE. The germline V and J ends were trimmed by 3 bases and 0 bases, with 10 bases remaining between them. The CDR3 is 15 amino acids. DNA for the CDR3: TGTGCCAGCAGCGCGGGGGAGAGCTCCTACAATGAGCAGTTCTTC. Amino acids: CASSAGESSYNEQFF.

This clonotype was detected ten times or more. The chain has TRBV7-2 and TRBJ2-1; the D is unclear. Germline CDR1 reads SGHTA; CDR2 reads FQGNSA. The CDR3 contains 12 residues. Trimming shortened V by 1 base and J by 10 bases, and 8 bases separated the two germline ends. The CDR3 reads CASSLDRFEQFF. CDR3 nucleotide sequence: TGTGCCAGCAGCTTAGATCGATTCGAGCAGTTCTTC. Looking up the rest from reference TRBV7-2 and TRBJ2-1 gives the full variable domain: GAGVSQSPSNKVTEKGKDVELRCDPISGHTALYWYRQSLGQGLEFLIYFQGNSAPDKSGLPSDRFSAERTGGSVSTLTIQRTQQEDSAVYLCASSLDRFEQFFGPGTRLTVL.

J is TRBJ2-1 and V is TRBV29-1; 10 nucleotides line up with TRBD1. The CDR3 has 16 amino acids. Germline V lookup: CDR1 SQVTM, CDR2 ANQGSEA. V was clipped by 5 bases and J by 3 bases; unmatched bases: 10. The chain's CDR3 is CSVWGDRGYLYNEQFF. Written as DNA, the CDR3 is TGCAGCGTTTGGGGGGACAGGGGATACCTCTACAATGAGCAGTTCTTC.

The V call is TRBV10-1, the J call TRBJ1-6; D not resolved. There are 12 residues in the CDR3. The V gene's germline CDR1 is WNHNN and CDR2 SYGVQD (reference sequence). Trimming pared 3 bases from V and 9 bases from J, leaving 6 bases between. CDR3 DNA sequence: TGCGCCAGCAGTGACAGGACTTCACCCCTCCACTTT. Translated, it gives CASSDRTSPLHF.

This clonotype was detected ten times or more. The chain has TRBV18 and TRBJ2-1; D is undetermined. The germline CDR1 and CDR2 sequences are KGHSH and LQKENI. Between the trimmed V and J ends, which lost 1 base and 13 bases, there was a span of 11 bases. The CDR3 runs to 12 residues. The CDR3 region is CASSPRQEKQFF. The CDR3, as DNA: TGTGCCAGCTCACCACGGCAAGAAAAACAGTTCTTC.